These 30 T cell receptor beta chains were all obtained from the same sample, sequenced in a study of regulatory T cells in long-lasting Graves disease. Relying on iRepertoire HTBI primers and Arm-PCR of CDR3 regions, the team built TCR beta libraries. From the multiplex PCR reads, TCRdb called clonotypes with MiXCR, one entry per CDR3 protein. The table records around 470,000 distinct CDR3 sequences, 11% to 15% of them present only once. The time point denotes: newly diagnosed GD, antithyroid drugs for less than 3 months. RNA isolated from PBMCs was used to make the TCR library. The same sample was also used in a study of T cells in Graves' hyperthyroidism and ophthalmopathy.

The sample in question was peripheral blood mononuclear cells (PBMCs), obtained at new diagnosis, from a patient treated with antithyroid drugs. The receptors come from a woman between 45 and 60 years old with Graves disease.

This clonotype was picked up a small number of times. V and J are TRBV14 and TRBJ1-2; no reliable D call. The CDR3 consists of 16 residues. Between the trimmed V and J ends, which lost 1 base and 3 bases, there was a span of 15 bases. In germline, CDR1 is SGHDN, CDR2 FVKESK. This CDR3 is CASSQGGGSIHYGYTF. In DNA, the CDR3 is TGTGCCAGCAGCCAAGGAGGCGGTTCTATCCACTATGGCTACACCTTC.

This clonotype was found many times. The chain employs TRBV6-1 and TRBJ1-5; no clear D gene. Trimming removed 1 base from V and 7 bases from J, with 11 bases in between. The CDR3 totals 14 residues. Germline V gene lookup returns CDR1 MNHNS and CDR2 SASEGT. The CDR3, as DNA: TGTGCCAGCAGTGAAGTAAACCACTACCAGCCCCAGCATTTT. It is translated as CASSEVNHYQPQHF.

This clonotype was picked up a small number of times. A read error may be the cause here, since a much bigger clone is one base away. The V and J genes are TRBV5-1 and TRBJ1-1, with unresolved D. The CDR3 is 14 residues long. The V gene's germline CDR1 is SGHRS and CDR2 YFSETQ. CDR3 in amino acids: CASSLGGSDTGAFF. In nucleotides, the CDR3 is TGCGCCAGCAGCTTGGGGGGTAGCGACACTGGAGCTTTCTTT.

This clonotype showed up many times. The chain combines TRBV28 with TRBJ2-7, with a possible D match to TRBD2 (6 bases). Trimming removed 3 bases from V and 0 bases from J, with 18 bases in between. The CDR3 is made up of 17 amino acids. CDR1 is MDHEN, CDR2 SYDVKM, per germline. CDR3 sequence reads: CASSFATLTGSSYEQYF. CDR3 DNA: TGTGCCAGCAGTTTTGCAACTCTAACCGGGAGCTCCTACGAGCAGTACTTC.

The CDR3 spells CASSSHNNNEQFF. For the CDR3, the DNA is TGTGCCAGCAGTTCCCATAATAATAATGAGCAGTTCTTC. The chain employs TRBV2 and TRBJ2-1, with D unclear. Germline assignment: CDR1 SNHLY and CDR2 FYNNEI. The germline V and J ends were trimmed by 5 bases and 7 bases, with 12 bases remaining between them. The CDR3 has 13 amino acids. Filled out from reference TRBV2 and TRBJ2-1, the complete variable domain reads EPEVTQTPSHQVTQMGQEVILRCVPISNHLYFYWYRQILGQKVEFLVSFYNNEISEKSEIFDDQFSVERPDGSNFTLKIRSTKLEDSAMYFCASSSHNNNEQFFGPGTRLTVL.

This clonotype was recorded at least ten times. The V and J genes are TRBV27 and TRBJ1-1; 8 nucleotides line up with TRBD1. V was pared by 5 bases and J by 4 bases, with 9 bases of the junction left unmatched. CDR1 is MNHEY and CDR2 is SMNVEV in the germline V gene (reference sequence). The CDR3 contains 15 residues. The CDR3 sequence is CASSASGQGITEAFF. In DNA, the CDR3 is TGTGCCAGCAGTGCCTCCGGACAGGGAATCACTGAAGCTTTCTTT.

This clonotype has ten or more counts. This chain uses TRBV3-1 with TRBJ2-3; weak D call: TRBD2 (5 bases). This CDR3 is 15 amino acids long. Trimming shortened V by 4 bases and J by 6 bases, and 17 bases separated the two germline ends. Germline CDR1 LGHDT, CDR2 YNNKEL (reference sequence). The CDR3 loop is CASSPRVLALDTQYF. DNA for the CDR3: TGTGCCAGCAGCCCCCGCGTGTTAGCGCTGGATACGCAGTATTTT.

At least ten counts were recorded for this clonotype. This sequence joins TRBV7-8 and TRBJ2-7; 7 bases align to TRBD1. V lost 4 bases to trimming and J lost 0 bases; unmatched junction nucleotides: 6. The CDR3 covers 15 residues. Per germline, CDR1 SGHVS and CDR2 FQNEAQ. As DNA, the CDR3 is TGTGCCAGCAGCTCCGGACAGGCCAGCTCCTACGAGCAGTACTTC. Translation gives CASSSGQASSYEQYF.

There are many counts of this clonotype. The V and J genes are TRBV30 and TRBJ2-7; TRBD2 agrees at 10 bases. The CDR3 is made up of 15 amino acids. The V segment lost 4 bases and the J segment 0 bases; nucleotides outside the gene matches: 6. Germline V CDR1 and CDR2: GTSNPN, SVGIG (reference sequence). This chain's CDR3 is CAWTLAGTPSYEQYF. In DNA, the CDR3 is TGTGCCTGGACACTAGCGGGGACGCCCTCCTACGAGCAGTACTTC.

The chain links TRBV4-1 to TRBJ2-3, with 14 bases identical to TRBD2. Trimming at V came to 1 base and at J to 0 bases, leaving 6 bases not matched to a gene. Germline loops: CDR1 MGHRA, CDR2 YSYEKL. The CDR3 extends over 19 amino acids. The CDR3 loop is CASSQAPGTSGSSTDTQYF. CDR3 DNA sequence: TGCGCCAGCAGCCAAGCCCCCGGGACTAGCGGGAGTAGCACAGATACGCAGTATTTT.

The chain has TRBV5-1 and TRBJ1-2; 7 bases fit TRBD1. Per the germline V gene, CDR1 is SGHRS and CDR2 is YFSETQ. This CDR3 region has 16 residues. With V trimmed by 4 bases and J by 5 bases, 14 bases remained unmatched. The CDR3 DNA follows: TGCGCCAGCAGCCTCACCCGAGACAGGGCACGGTATGGCTACACCTTC. Translating it yields CASSLTRDRARYGYTF. Looking up the rest from reference TRBV5-1 and TRBJ1-2 gives the full variable domain: KAGVTQTPRYLIKTRGQQVTLSCSPISGHRSVSWYQQTPGQGLQFLFEYFSETQRNKGNFPGRFSGRQFSNSRSEMNVSTLELGDSALYLCASSLTRDRARYGYTFGSGTRLTVV.

The chain links TRBV6-1 to TRBJ1-4, with no clear D. V lost 4 bases and J lost 5, with 11 bases in between. Germline CDR1 is MNHNS and CDR2 is SASEGT. The CDR3 loop spans 14 amino acids. DNA of the CDR3: TGTGCCAGCAGTGGACAACAAGTGAATGAAAAACTGTTTTTT. Protein product: CASSGQQVNEKLFF.

In its sample, this clonotype was seen many times. The V and J genes are TRBV6-1 and TRBJ1-1; 9 nucleotides match TRBD1. CDR1 is MNHNS, CDR2 SASEGT, per germline. Trimming at V came to 4 bases and at J to 1 base, leaving 4 bases not matched to a gene. The CDR3 spans 15 residues. CDR3 in DNA: TGTGCCAGCAGTGTACAGGGGGCAGGGAACACTGAAGCTTTCTTT. This gives the protein CASSVQGAGNTEAFF.

This clonotype was detected a few times. V gene TRBV28 combines with J gene TRBJ2-5; D is tentatively TRBD1 or TRBD2 (5 bases each). Germline V gene lookup returns CDR1 MDHEN and CDR2 SYDVKM. The CDR3 length is 15 residues. V was trimmed by 5 bases and J by 5 bases, leaving 18 bases between them. CDR3 sequence (DNA): TGTGCCAGCAGTGGATCAGGGACCCTCCGGGAGACCCAGTACTTC. Amino acid sequence: CASSGSGTLRETQYF.

This clonotype was observed a few times. The J gene is TRBJ1-4, the V gene TRBV5-1, with 11 nucleotides matching TRBD1. The junction had 4 bases not matched to a gene; V was cut back by 2 bases and J by 7 bases. Germline V gives CDR1 SGHRS, CDR2 YFSETQ. The CDR3 is made up of 15 amino acids. CDR3 region: CASSFLGTGGEKLFF. In DNA form, the CDR3 reads TGCGCCAGCAGCTTTTTGGGGACAGGGGGTGAAAAACTGTTTTTT.

This clonotype was found a few times. The rearrangement uses TRBV27 and TRBJ2-7, with TRBD1 identical over 9 bases. V lost 6 bases to trimming and J lost 6 bases; unmatched junction nucleotides: 3. This CDR3 spans 12 amino acids. Germline-derived CDR1 and CDR2 are MNHEY and SMNVEV (reference sequence). The CDR3 loop reads CASRDRGPEQYF. The CDR3 nucleotides read TGTGCCAGCAGGGACAGGGGTCCCGAGCAGTACTTC.

Notes on this clonotype: A single base is all that separates this from a far larger clone, so a read error is likely. This chain links TRBV28 with TRBJ2-3; D not resolved. Matching the DNA end better, TRBJ2-7 makes the J call doubtful. Germline V CDR1 and CDR2: MDHEN, SYDVKM. The CDR3 is made up of 15 amino acids. CDR3 DNA: TGTGCCAGCAGTTCATATGGGTCGCATCGGGCGGAGCAGTACTTC. Residues: CASSSYGSHRAEQYF.

There are many counts of this clonotype. The chain employs TRBV28 and TRBJ2-4, with no clear D. Trimming stripped 7 bases from V and 1 base from J, with 11 bases between. This CDR3 is built from 14 residues. CDR1 MDHEN and CDR2 SYDVKM come from the germline V gene. The CDR3 loop is CASISRDAKNIQYF. CDR3 DNA: TGTGCCAGCATTAGTAGGGATGCCAAAAACATTCAGTACTTC. Full variable domain (remainder filled in from reference TRBV28 and TRBJ2-4): DVKVTQSSRYLVKRTGEKVFLECVQDMDHENMFWYRQDPGLGLRLIYFSYDVKMKEKGDIPEGYSVSREKKERFSLILESASTNQTSMYLCASISRDAKNIQYFGAGTRLSVL.

This clonotype was detected many times. The chain joins TRBV7-9 to TRBJ2-7; D is tentatively TRBD1 or TRBD2 (5 bases each). This CDR3 spans 14 amino acids. From germline, CDR1 is SEHNR and CDR2 FQNEAQ (reference sequence). V gave up 5 bases and J gave up 5 bases, with 16 bases separating them. The chain's CDR3 is CASSPGRVSNEQYF. The CDR3 DNA reads as TGTGCCAGCAGCCCGGGACGGGTGAGCAACGAGCAGTACTTC.

This clonotype was picked up many times. The chain combines TRBV2 with TRBJ2-1; 7 bases fit TRBD1. The CDR3 covers 17 residues. The ends lost 5 bases at V and 1 base at J; junction bases unmatched: 11. Germline V gene sequence: CDR1 SNHLY, CDR2 FYNNEI. For the CDR3, the DNA is TGTGCCAGCAGTACCGGGACAGACCGTATATCCTACAATGAGCAGTTCTTC. The encoded protein is CASSTGTDRISYNEQFF. Full variable domain (missing parts from reference TRBV2 and TRBJ2-1): EPEVTQTPSHQVTQMGQEVILRCVPISNHLYFYWYRQILGQKVEFLVSFYNNEISEKSEIFDDQFSVERPDGSNFTLKIRSTKLEDSAMYFCASSTGTDRISYNEQFFGPGTRLTVL.

This clonotype turned up a few times. The chain is built from TRBV7-9 and TRBJ2-7, with D possibly matching TRBD1 (5 bases). V lost 3 bases and J 3 bases, leaving 12 bases between the germline ends. This CDR3 has 14 residues. Germline loops: CDR1 SEHNR, CDR2 FQNEAQ (reference sequence). The CDR3 region has the DNA TGTGCCAGCAGCTTGGCGGCAGGGTACTACGAGCAGTACTTC. Translating gives CASSLAAGYYEQYF.

This clonotype was recorded at least ten times. This sequence joins TRBV29-1 and TRBJ2-7, with 13 bases fitting TRBD2. CDR1 is SQVTM, CDR2 ANQGSEA, per germline. There are 14 residues in the CDR3. V dropped 4 bases and J dropped 3; count of bases not matched to a gene: 3. The CDR3 sequence: CSVGGLAGFYEQYF. CDR3 coding DNA: TGCAGCGTTGGGGGACTAGCGGGGTTCTACGAGCAGTACTTC.

This clonotype has just a few counts. The V gene is TRBV7-9, the J gene TRBJ2-2; 8 bases are a match to TRBD1. Trimming removed 1 base from V and 6 bases from J; junction bases left unmatched: 4. Germline CDR1 reads SEHNR; CDR2 reads FQNEAQ (reference sequence). The length of the CDR3 is 15 residues. CDR3 amino acids: CASSLVGQGSGELFF. Here the CDR3 DNA reads TGTGCCAGCAGCTTAGTTGGACAGGGATCCGGGGAGCTGTTTTTT.

The chain is built from TRBV19 and TRBJ1-2; TRBD1 matches at 10 bases. V dropped 6 bases and J dropped 8; count of bases not matched to a gene: 15. CDR3 length: 16 residues. The germline CDR1 and CDR2 sequences are LNHDA and SQIVND (reference sequence). In DNA, the CDR3 is TGTGCCAGTAGCCCTCATCCCGGGACAGGGGTCTTCGGCTACACCTTC. Translated: CASSPHPGTGVFGYTF.

The rearrangement uses TRBV11-3 and TRBJ2-3; 7 bases fit TRBD1. The junction had 32 bases not matched to a gene; V was cut back by 5 bases and J by 6 bases. The CDR3 spans 22 residues. CDR1 is SGHNT and CDR2 is YENEEA in the germline V gene. CDR3 residues: CASSHPTRQGPTTGPPRDTQYF. The CDR3 bases are TGTGCCAGCAGCCACCCGACCCGACAGGGACCCACCACTGGCCCCCCACGCGATACGCAGTATTTT.

This clonotype came up many times. The chain employs TRBV10-3 and TRBJ2-1; 9 positions match TRBD2. V dropped 5 bases and J dropped 4; count of bases not matched to a gene: 6. Germline V gives CDR1 ENHRY, CDR2 SYGVKD. The CDR3 length is 15 residues. CDR3 DNA: TGTGCCATCAGTAGGCGGGAGGGCCTTTACAATGAGCAGTTCTTC. This sequence encodes CAISRREGLYNEQFF.

This rearrangement joins TRBV9 to TRBJ2-4; maybe TRBD2 (6 bases). The CDR3 loop spans 14 amino acids. Trimming removed 4 bases at V and 3 bases at J, with 11 bases between. Per the germline V gene, CDR1 is SGDLS and CDR2 is YYNGEE. CDR3 amino acids: CASSPAGGKNIQYF. In DNA form, the CDR3 reads TGTGCCAGCAGCCCTGCCGGGGGCAAAAACATTCAGTACTTC.

This clonotype was found many times. The chain combines TRBV2 with TRBJ2-5; D possibly corresponds to TRBD2 (5 bases). Germline CDR1 is SNHLY and CDR2 is FYNNEI. CDR3 size: 15 residues. Between the trimmed V and J ends, which lost 6 bases and 5 bases, there was a span of 19 bases. This CDR3 is CASRTSRGGLETQYF. The CDR3 DNA is TGTGCCAGCAGGACCTCTCGCGGAGGATTGGAGACCCAGTACTTC.

This clonotype was observed a handful of times. The chain links TRBV7-9 to TRBJ1-2, with D possibly being TRBD1 (6 bases). The V end was cut by 4 bases, the J end by 0 bases, with 9 bases between. CDR3 length: 14 amino acids. Germline V gives CDR1 SEHNR, CDR2 FQNEAQ (reference sequence). CDR3 protein: CASSSSGANYGYTF. The CDR3 nucleotides are TGTGCCAGCAGCTCCTCAGGGGCTAACTATGGCTACACCTTC.

The chain carries TRBV2 and TRBJ2-7; TRBD2 is a possible D gene (5 bases). V dropped 5 bases and J dropped 6 bases, with 14 bases sitting between them. The CDR3 spans 13 residues. Germline lookup yields CDR1 SNHLY and CDR2 FYNNEI. This chain's CDR3 is CASSSTEVSEQYF. CDR3 bases: TGTGCCAGCAGTTCGACGGAGGTCAGCGAGCAGTACTTC.